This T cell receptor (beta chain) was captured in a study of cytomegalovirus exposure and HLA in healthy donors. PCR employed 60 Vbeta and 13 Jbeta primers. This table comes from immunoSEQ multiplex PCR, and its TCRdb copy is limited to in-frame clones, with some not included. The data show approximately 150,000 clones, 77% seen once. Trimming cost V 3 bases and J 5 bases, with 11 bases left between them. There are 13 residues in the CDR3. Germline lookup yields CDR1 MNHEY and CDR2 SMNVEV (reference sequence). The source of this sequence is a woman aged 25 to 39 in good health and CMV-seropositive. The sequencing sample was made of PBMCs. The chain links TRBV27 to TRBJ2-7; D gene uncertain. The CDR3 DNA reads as TGTGCCAGCAGTTTGACAAATTCCCACGAGCAGTACTTC. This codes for CASSLTNSHEQYF.